The source of this T cell receptor beta chain is a study of CD4 and CD8 cells across lung adenocarcinoma regions. This clonotype was counted only a few times. MiXCR was run by TCRdb on the PCR reads, yielding one entry per CDR3 protein. Among under 20,000 distinct CDR3 sequences, 50% were seen once, and the ten largest hold 34%. The sample was CD8+ T cells from the margin of a lung tumor. The clonotype comes from a male donor with lung adenocarcinoma. The CD4 and CD8 labels of this study may be unreliable.

The CDR3 nucleotides are TGTGCCAGCAGCTTAGAGCCAGGGGGGAACACTGAAGCTTTCTTT. It is translated as CASSLEPGGNTEAFF. The chain joins TRBV11-2 to TRBJ1-1, with TRBD1 identical over 7 bases. The germline V gene has CDR1 SGHAT and CDR2 FQNNGV. The CDR3 loop spans 15 amino acids. The J segment lost 1 base and the V segment lost 0 bases, leaving 2 bases of the junction unmatched.